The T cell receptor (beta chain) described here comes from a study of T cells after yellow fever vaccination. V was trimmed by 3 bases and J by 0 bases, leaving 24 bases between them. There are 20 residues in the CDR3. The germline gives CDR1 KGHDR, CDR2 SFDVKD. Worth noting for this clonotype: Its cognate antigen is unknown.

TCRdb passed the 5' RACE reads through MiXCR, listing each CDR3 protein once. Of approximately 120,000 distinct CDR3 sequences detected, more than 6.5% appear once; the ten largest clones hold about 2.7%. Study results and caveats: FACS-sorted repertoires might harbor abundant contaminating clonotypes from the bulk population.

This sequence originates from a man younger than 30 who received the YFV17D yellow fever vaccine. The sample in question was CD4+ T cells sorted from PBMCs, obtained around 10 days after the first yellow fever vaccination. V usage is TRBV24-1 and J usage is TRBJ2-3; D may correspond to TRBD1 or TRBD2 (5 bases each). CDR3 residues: CATSDAPGTGAPTSTDTQYF. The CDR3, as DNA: TGTGCCACCAGTGATGCCCCAGGGACGGGCGCACCTACTAGCACAGATACGCAGTATTTT.